The clone carrying this T cell receptor beta chain was detected ten times or more. V was cut by 2 bases and J by 0 bases, with 12 bases left in between. CDR3 length equals 16 residues. The V gene's germline CDR1 is MNHNS and CDR2 SASEGT. This entry belongs to a study of blood T cell repertoires in COVID-19. Study in general: The United States, Italy and Spain supplied acute and convalescent COVID-19 samples. From T cells, B-cell-depleted T cells, or PBMCs came the material, which was cDNA or gDNA.

Original methodology: Nucleated cell counts were estimated from reference gene primer amplification. This table comes from immunoSEQ multiplex PCR, and its TCRdb copy is limited to in-frame clones, with some not included. The V and J calls and the clone size are those of that table, but D and trimming were determined from the DNA. The sample has approximately 98,000 clones; 65% to 80% are singletons. The rearrangement uses TRBV6-1 and TRBJ2-3; D is perhaps TRBD2 (6 bases). Sequencing was done on a sample of peripheral blood. The receptor comes from a woman in her 40s with acute or convalescent COVID-19. This chain's CDR3 is CASSELGGGSTDTQYF. Written as DNA, the CDR3 is TGTGCCAGCAGTGAATTGGGAGGAGGAAGCACAGATACGCAGTATTTT.